Presented here are 5 T cell receptor beta chains from one specimen sequenced in a study of beta chain features in type 1 diabetes. Sequencing targeted expressed TCRB transcripts, as all isolated RNA had been reverse transcribed. Clones were sequenced by immunoSEQ multiplex PCR, and TCRdb holds only the in-frame ones, with some missing. The sample has hundreds of thousands of clones; 15% to 20% are singletons. The specimen sequenced was naive CD4+ T cells from blood. All receptors come from a woman between 18 and 29 years old in good health.

This clone turned up a few times. J is TRBJ2-6 and V is TRBV4-1, with D possibly matching TRBD2 (5 bases). Germline-derived CDR1 and CDR2 are MGHRA and YSYEKL. This CDR3 has 16 residues. Deletions cut 5 bases from V and 2 bases from J, with 13 bases between. The CDR3 bases are TGCGCCAGCAGCTTTCTCGGGAAAACTGGGGCCAACGTCCTGACTTTC. This encodes CASSFLGKTGANVLTF.

As DNA, the CDR3 is TGTGCCAGCAGCTTAGCGGGCCACTACGAGCAGTACTTC. It encodes CASSLAGHYEQYF. The chain carries TRBV7-9 and TRBJ2-7; D unresolved. Germline assignment: CDR1 SEHNR and CDR2 FQNEAQ (reference sequence). The CDR3 extends over 13 amino acids. V lost 0 bases and J lost 3, with 6 bases in between.

This clone came up a few times. CDR3 coding DNA: TGTGCCAGCAGCTCCGGCGGGCGACTAAACACCATATATTTT. Translated, it gives CASSSGGRLNTIYF. The genes are TRBV9 and TRBJ1-3; the D is unclear. The V end lost 4 bases, the J end lost 6 bases, and 14 bases lay between the germline ends. This CDR3 is built from 14 residues. Germline loops: CDR1 SGDLS, CDR2 YYNGEE.

V is TRBV18 and J is TRBJ2-3; 7 positions agree with TRBD1. CDR3 length equals 14 residues. The J segment lost 2 bases and the V segment lost 6 bases, leaving 5 bases of the junction unmatched. CDR1 is KGHSH, CDR2 LQKENI, per germline. CDR3: CASSPGTDTDTQYF. DNA for the CDR3: TGTGCCAGCTCCCCTGGGACAGACACAGATACGCAGTATTTT.

This clone was observed a few times. The chain combines TRBV21-1 with TRBJ2-1; TRBD2 reflects the table's D call only, with no check against the DNA. TRBV21-1 is labeled a pseudogene. The length of the CDR3 is 16 residues. The CDR3 DNA follows: TGTGCCAGCAGCACGCCCGGGACTAGCGCCCACAATGAGCAGTTCTTC. As protein: CASSTPGTSAHNEQFF.